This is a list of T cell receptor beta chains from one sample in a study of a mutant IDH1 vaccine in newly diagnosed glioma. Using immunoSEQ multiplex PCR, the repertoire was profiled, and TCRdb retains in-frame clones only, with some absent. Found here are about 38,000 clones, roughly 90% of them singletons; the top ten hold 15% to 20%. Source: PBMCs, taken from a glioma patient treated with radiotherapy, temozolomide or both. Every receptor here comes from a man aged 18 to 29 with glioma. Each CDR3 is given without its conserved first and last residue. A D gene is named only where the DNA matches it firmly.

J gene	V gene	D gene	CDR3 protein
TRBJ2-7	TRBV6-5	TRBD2	ASSSSGGIYEQY
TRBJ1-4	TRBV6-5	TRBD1	ASSYDGRTGEKLF
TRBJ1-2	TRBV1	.	TSSQTGSTNYGYT
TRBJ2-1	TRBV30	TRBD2	AWSETSGRARNEQF
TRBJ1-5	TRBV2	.	ASSLASNQPQH
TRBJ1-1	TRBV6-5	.	ASSYGQVNTEAF
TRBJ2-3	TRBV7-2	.	ASSFSGTDTQY
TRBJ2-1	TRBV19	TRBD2	ASRLAGANEQF
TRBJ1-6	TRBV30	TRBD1	AWTRDSHNSPLH
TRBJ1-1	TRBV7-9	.	ASSFRDPTVGTEAF
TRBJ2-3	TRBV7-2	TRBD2	ASSGPGLAGVGSTQY
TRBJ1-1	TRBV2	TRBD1	ASCGQGNTEAF
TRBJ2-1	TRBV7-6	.	ASSLFPGNEQF
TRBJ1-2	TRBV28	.	ASTARVGNGYT
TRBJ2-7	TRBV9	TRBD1	ASSVGNRGGNEQY
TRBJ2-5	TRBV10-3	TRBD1	AISEGQGLETQY
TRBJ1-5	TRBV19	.	ASSPFASNQPQH
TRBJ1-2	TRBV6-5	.	ASADRGEGYT
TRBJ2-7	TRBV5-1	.	ASSLGTTTQEQY
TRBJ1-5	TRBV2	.	ASSVQGVHQPQH
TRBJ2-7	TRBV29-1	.	SVERLQGSEQY
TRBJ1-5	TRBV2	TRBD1	ASRGTGGHNQPQH
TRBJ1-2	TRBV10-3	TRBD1	AISEPGQGVPRGT
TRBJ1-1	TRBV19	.	ASSTWNTEAF
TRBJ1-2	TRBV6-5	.	ASSYSKWGRGGGYT
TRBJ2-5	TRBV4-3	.	ASSQERWGETQY
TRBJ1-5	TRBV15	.	ATSRETARGNQPQH
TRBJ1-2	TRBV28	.	ASTFRTGDGYT
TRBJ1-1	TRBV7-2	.	ASSLAGGGYTEAF
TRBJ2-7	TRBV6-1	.	ASMRRYEQY
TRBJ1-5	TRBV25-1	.	ASSDRPGQPNQPQH
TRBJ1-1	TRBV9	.	ASSVEEGHRGTEAF
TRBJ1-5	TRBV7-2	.	ASSLVSGSGQPQH
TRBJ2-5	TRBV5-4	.	ASSNDPAGAQY
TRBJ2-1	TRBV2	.	ASRGLQVHEQF
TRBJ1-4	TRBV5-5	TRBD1	ASSITGAVGEKLF
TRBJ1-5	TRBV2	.	ASSVQDGQPQH
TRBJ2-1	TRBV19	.	ASSMFLYNEQF
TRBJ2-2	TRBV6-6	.	ASSYERLNTGELF
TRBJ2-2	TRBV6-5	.	ASSYRQGGTGELF
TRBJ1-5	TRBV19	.	ASMAEPGSPQH
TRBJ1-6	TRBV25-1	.	ASSAGTWGNSPLH
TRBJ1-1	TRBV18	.	ASSPQGTVNTEAF
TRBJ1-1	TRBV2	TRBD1	ASSDPDRVWSTEAF
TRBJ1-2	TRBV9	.	ASSVGGNYGYT
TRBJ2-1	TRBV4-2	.	ASSQSTGVDYNEQF
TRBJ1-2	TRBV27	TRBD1	ASHPRGTGGTYGYT
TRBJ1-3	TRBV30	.	AWSVSDEDTIY
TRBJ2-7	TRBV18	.	ASSPGTSGVYEQY
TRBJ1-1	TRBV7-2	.	ASSLTGKTNTEAF
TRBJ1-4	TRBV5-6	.	ASRQGGGEKLF
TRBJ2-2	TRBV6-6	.	ASSYMAGNTGELF
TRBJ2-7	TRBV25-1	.	ASRGRRGNEQY
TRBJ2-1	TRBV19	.	ASSIERSSYNEQF
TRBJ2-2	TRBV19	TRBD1	ASSSPALRAGGGGELF
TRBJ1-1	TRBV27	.	ASSSGVTEAF
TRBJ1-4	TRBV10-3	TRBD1	ASNPGQGERSEKLF
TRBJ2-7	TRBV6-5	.	ASSPQQGPYEQY
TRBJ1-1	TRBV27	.	ASSLQGNTEAF